This TCR beta chain is drawn from a study of T cell responses to AZD1222 COVID-19 vaccine. Overall study findings and caveats: Only a handful of AZD1222 recipients tested seropositive at baseline. Regions 160-218 and 743-854 held dominance among vaccine-associated CD4 TCRs, which spanned spike. Nearly half of spike-specific TCRs reportedly go after variant regions that carry no mutations.

Profiling relied on immunoSEQ multiplex PCR, and the TCRdb table lists in-frame clones only, not all of them. The table lists 150,000 to 200,000 clones, about 90% of them singletons. V was shortened by 5 bases and J by 0 bases, with 11 bases between the two germline ends. This CDR3 is built from 15 residues. Germline V gives CDR1 SGHVS, CDR2 FNYEAQ. In this sample, this clone turned up a few times. As yet, its antigen is unknown. The TCR comes from an adult in good health. The chain couples TRBV7-6 to TRBJ1-3, with TRBD1 as a possible D gene (6 bases). Sequencing was performed on peripheral blood, taken on day 0 of MenACWY control vaccination. The CDR3: CASSPDSSSGNTIYF. CDR3 bases: TGTGCCAGCAGCCCGGACAGCAGCTCTGGAAACACCATATATTTT.